Listed below are T cell receptor beta chains from one sample, sequenced in a study of cytomegalovirus exposure and HLA in healthy donors. Some clones are missing from TCRdb's copy, which holds only in-frame ones; the method was immunoSEQ multiplex PCR. The sample lists about 120,000 clones, approximately 81% occurring once. The sample consisted of PBMCs. Receptor source: a woman in her thirties or forties in good health and CMV-seronegative. Each CDR3 is given without its conserved first and last residue.

v_call	j_call	cdr3_aa
TRBV30	TRBJ2-7	AWEPRGQLSSYEQY
TRBV5-1	TRBJ2-3	ASSLQGSDTQY
TRBV7-8	TRBJ2-3	ASSPRTVVDTDTQY
TRBV7-9	TRBJ2-7	ASSSFRRGLAGGIYEQY
TRBV5-4	TRBJ2-1	ASSQSGGVNEQF
TRBV7-2	TRBJ1-1	ASSADLYTEAF
TRBV5-4	TRBJ2-3	ASSLRAGGPTDTQY
TRBV7-8	.	ASSLEGGSSYEQY
TRBV6-5	TRBJ1-2	ASSVGTGMSGYT
TRBV11-3	TRBJ2-1	ASSPRGGANNEQF
TRBV6-1	TRBJ1-1	ASSEEGEHTEAF
TRBV4-1	TRBJ2-3	ASSRGRAGGGRSTDTQY
TRBV14	TRBJ2-1	ASSQGPGQGNKQF
TRBV23-1	TRBJ1-2	ASSQSGQGAYGYT
TRBV7-2	TRBJ2-1	ASSLAATGRNEQF
TRBV15	TRBJ1-1	ATSRGDTNTEAF